These 31 T cell receptor beta chains came from one sample sequenced in a study of cytomegalovirus exposure and HLA in healthy donors. Vbeta (60) and Jbeta (13) primers were used in the PCR. Profiling relied on immunoSEQ multiplex PCR, and the TCRdb table lists in-frame clones only, not all of them. This sample yields about 120,000 clones, of which 79% are seen a single time; approximately 2% belongs to the top ten. The sample was PBMCs. These receptors were collected from a man aged 18 to 30 in good health and CMV-seronegative.

The rearrangement uses TRBV9 and TRBJ2-1, with D possibly being TRBD2 (6 bases). V lost 0 bases and J 4 bases, leaving 11 bases between the germline ends. The CDR3 has 15 residues. Germline V gene data show CDR1 as SGDLS and CDR2 as YYNGEE. Written as DNA, the CDR3 is TGTGCCAGCAGCGTAGGTTTCGGGAGATACAATGAGCAGTTCTTC. This codes for CASSVGFGRYNEQFF.

This sequence joins TRBV5-4 and TRBJ1-3, with D perhaps matching TRBD1 (6 bases). Germline V gene sequence: CDR1 SGHNT, CDR2 YYREEE (reference sequence). The CDR3 is made up of 15 amino acids. Trimming removed 6 bases at V and 0 bases at J, with 13 bases between. CDR3 sequence (DNA): TGTGCCAGCACAATGACAGGAGTCTCTGGAAACACCATATATTTT. Translated: CASTMTGVSGNTIYF.

In its sample, this clone was seen once. The chain couples TRBV5-1 to TRBJ2-1, with a possible D match to TRBD2 (7 bases). There are 18 residues in the CDR3. Trimming stripped 4 bases from V and 1 base from J, with 21 bases between. Germline V gives CDR1 SGHRS, CDR2 YFSETQ. This chain's CDR3 is CASSPRGGTLPSYNEQFF. The CDR3 nucleotides read TGCGCCAGCAGCCCTAGGGGAGGGACACTACCTTCCTACAATGAGCAGTTCTTC.

The gene calls are TRBV7-6 and TRBJ1-1; 7 bases map to TRBD1. The CDR3 has 15 amino acids. Germline CDR1 and CDR2: SGHVS and FNYEAQ. Trimming removed 5 bases from V and 4 bases from J; junction bases left unmatched: 10. The DNA of the CDR3 is TGTGCCAGCAGCCAACAGGGGACGAGAGGCACTGAAGCTTTCTTT. This gives the protein CASSQQGTRGTEAFF.

The chain joins TRBV19 to TRBJ2-1; tentatively, D is TRBD1 (6 bases). CDR3 length: 15 amino acids. V was clipped by 2 bases and J by 2 bases, with 10 bases between them. Germline lookup yields CDR1 LNHDA and CDR2 SQIVND (reference sequence). The CDR3 reads CASSITGKPYNEQFF. In DNA form, the CDR3 reads TGTGCCAGTAGTATAACAGGGAAGCCCTACAATGAGCAGTTCTTC.

The chain recombines TRBV19 with TRBJ1-1; D is unclear. This CDR3 is built from 13 residues. CDR1 and CDR2 (germline): LNHDA, SQIVND (reference sequence). Trimming cost V 7 bases and J 0 bases, with 9 bases left between them. The chain's CDR3 is CASKDTLNTEAFF. In nucleotides, the CDR3 is TGTGCCAGTAAAGACACCTTGAACACTGAAGCTTTCTTT. The variable domain in full, completed from reference TRBV19 and TRBJ1-1, reads DGGITQSPKYLFRKEGQNVTLSCEQNLNHDAMYWYRQDPGQGLRLIYYSQIVNDFQKGDIAEGYSVSREKKESFPLTVTSAQKNPTAFYLCASKDTLNTEAFFGQGTRLTVV.

This clone was recorded a few times. The V gene is TRBV15, the J gene TRBJ2-1; D ambiguous. The CDR3 consists of 14 residues. V shed 8 bases and J shed 3 bases, with 14 bases lying between them. CDR1 LNHNV and CDR2 YYDKDF come from the germline V gene (reference sequence). This CDR3 is CATREADSYNEQFF. The CDR3 coding sequence is TGTGCCACCCGCGAGGCGGATAGCTACAATGAGCAGTTCTTC.

The V and J genes are TRBV5-6 and TRBJ2-7, with TRBD2 identical over 12 bases. The J segment lost 5 bases and the V segment lost 1 base, leaving 1 base of the junction unmatched. The length of the CDR3 is 14 residues. CDR1 is SGHDT, CDR2 YYEEEE, per germline. The CDR3 reads CASSLLAGGDEQYV. DNA for the CDR3: TGTGCCAGCAGCTTGCTAGCGGGAGGGGACGAGCAGTACGTC.

The genes are TRBV7-6 and TRBJ1-2; tentatively, D is TRBD1 (6 bases). The CDR3 length is 13 residues. V was trimmed by 5 bases and J by 6 bases, leaving 13 bases between them. Looked up from germline, CDR1 is SGHVS and CDR2 is FNYEAQ. The CDR3 spells CASSGEQGNGYTF. CDR3 bases: TGTGCCAGCAGCGGAGAACAGGGCAATGGCTACACCTTC. Using reference TRBV7-6 and TRBJ1-2 for the parts outside the CDR3, the full variable domain is GAGVSQSPRYKVTKRGQDVALRCDPISGHVSLYWYRQALGQGPEFLTYFNYEAQQDKSGLPNDRFSAERPEGSISTLTIQRTEQRDSAMYRCASSGEQGNGYTFGSGTRLTVV.

The V and J genes are TRBV6-5 and TRBJ1-6; perhaps TRBD1 as D (6 bases). Germline assignment: CDR1 MNHEY and CDR2 SVGAGI. The V and J ends lost 2 bases and 7 bases respectively, with 12 bases between them. This CDR3 is 15 amino acids long. CDR3 in amino acids: CASSYSGQWNSPLHF. The DNA of the CDR3 is TGTGCCAGCAGTTACAGCGGACAGTGGAATTCACCCCTCCACTTT.

J is TRBJ2-1 and V is TRBV5-1; 11 bases are shared with TRBD2. Germline CDR1 SGHRS, CDR2 YFSETQ. Trimming at V came to 5 bases and at J to 8 bases, leaving 6 bases not matched to a gene. The CDR3 sequence is 14 residues long. CDR3 coding DNA: TGCGCCAGCAGACTAGCGGGAGTAGTGGATGAGCAGTTCTTC. Translation gives CASRLAGVVDEQFF.

This clone has a handful of counts. The rearrangement links TRBV6-1 to TRBJ2-7; 7 bases map to TRBD2. The V gene's germline CDR1 is MNHNS and CDR2 SASEGT. Trimming removed 9 bases from V and 0 bases from J; junction bases left unmatched: 8. The CDR3 is 14 amino acids. The CDR3 loop reads CASRPGTISYEQYF. DNA for the CDR3: TGTGCCAGTAGACCCGGGACTATCTCCTACGAGCAGTACTTC.

The rearrangement uses TRBV14 and TRBJ1-1; tentatively, D is TRBD1 (5 bases). CDR3 length: 16 residues. Trimming stripped 5 bases from V and 3 bases from J, with 19 bases between. The V gene's germline CDR1 is SGHDN and CDR2 FVKESK. Written as DNA, the CDR3 is TGTGCCAGCAGCACCGACCCCTTTGACAGCTACACTGAAGCTTTCTTT. Its translation is CASSTDPFDSYTEAFF.

This clone was seen more than once but under ten times. The genes are TRBV7-6 and TRBJ2-2; 11 nucleotides match TRBD2. CDR3 length equals 16 residues. Germline V gives CDR1 SGHVS, CDR2 FNYEAQ. V was pared by 5 bases and J by 3 bases, with 5 bases of the junction left unmatched. CDR3 DNA: TGTGCCAGCAGCATACTAGCGGGAGATTACACCGGGGAGCTGTTTTTT. Translated: CASSILAGDYTGELFF.

The chain has TRBV10-3 and TRBJ2-1; TRBD2 aligns across 7 bases. CDR1 and CDR2 (germline): ENHRY, SYGVKD. Unmatched junction bases numbered 10, after V lost 8 bases and J lost 6 bases. The CDR3 has 14 residues. CDR3 in DNA: TGTGCCATCGCACCAGCTAGCGGACGCAATGAGCAGTTCTTC. Translating it yields CAIAPASGRNEQFF.

The gene calls are TRBV9 and TRBJ2-2; D might be TRBD2 (5 bases). The CDR3 has 16 amino acids. Germline loops: CDR1 SGDLS, CDR2 YYNGEE. V dropped 0 bases and J dropped 0 bases, with 9 bases sitting between them. CDR3 nucleotides: TGTGCCAGCAGCGTAGCTGGGCGGGCGAACACCGGGGAGCTGTTTTTT. It is translated as CASSVAGRANTGELFF.

This rearrangement joins TRBV5-1 to TRBJ2-3, with D possibly matching TRBD2 (6 bases). CDR3 size: 15 residues. Germline CDR1 is SGHRS and CDR2 is YFSETQ. The V end was cut by 7 bases, the J end by 4 bases, with 19 bases between. For the CDR3, the DNA is TGCGCCAGCTTCGGGGAGGTTCACGGCGCAGATACGCAGTATTTT. This encodes CASFGEVHGADTQYF.

This chain uses TRBV5-6 with TRBJ2-7, with D uncertain. The CDR3 contains 12 residues. Between the trimmed V and J ends, which lost 5 bases and 6 bases, there was a span of 12 bases. Germline values: CDR1 SGHDT, CDR2 YYEEEE. DNA for the CDR3: TGTGCCAGCAGTCGGGTGAGAGGCGAGCAGTACTTC. Translated: CASSRVRGEQYF. Based on the CDR3 plus reference TRBV5-6 and TRBJ2-7, the full variable domain is DAGVTQSPTHLIKTRGQQVTLRCSPKSGHDTVSWYQQALGQGPQFIFQYYEEEERQRGNFPDRFSGHQFPNYSSELNVNALLLGDSALYLCASSRVRGEQYFGPGTRLTVT.

CDR3 sequence: CASSAGQGATKNIQYF. As DNA, the CDR3 is TGTGCCAGTAGTGCGGGACAGGGGGCGACCAAAAACATTCAGTACTTC. The chain employs TRBV19 and TRBJ2-4, with 12 bases identical to TRBD1. The CDR3 is 16 residues long. V trimming: 5 bases; J trimming: 2 bases; junction bases outside the gene matches: 4. Germline assignment: CDR1 LNHDA and CDR2 SQIVND (reference sequence).

This chain uses TRBV10-3 with TRBJ1-3; D is unclear. V lost 6 bases to trimming and J lost 4 bases, with 13 bases between them. This CDR3 comprises 14 residues. Germline-derived CDR1 and CDR2 are ENHRY and SYGVKD. The CDR3 DNA reads TGTGCCATCAGAGAACCGGGGAAAGGAAACACCATATATTTT. Amino acid sequence: CAIREPGKGNTIYF.

The genes are TRBV5-4 and TRBJ2-3, with 13 bases fitting TRBD2. The ends lost 2 bases at V and 1 base at J; junction bases unmatched: 4. Germline V gives CDR1 SGHNT, CDR2 YYREEE (reference sequence). CDR3 length equals 17 residues. The CDR3 region has the DNA TGTGCCAGCAGCTTAAGGACTAGCGGGAGAGGCACAGATACGCAGTATTTT. Residues: CASSLRTSGRGTDTQYF.

This chain connects TRBV11-2 to TRBJ2-3, with TRBD1 matching 8 bases. Germline values: CDR1 SGHAT, CDR2 FQNNGV. Trimming took 1 base from V and 5 from J; bases not matched to a gene: 8. The CDR3 is made up of 16 amino acids. DNA of the CDR3: TGTGCCAGCAGCTTAGCGGACAGGGCTGGTCGAGATACGCAGTATTTT. It codes for CASSLADRAGRDTQYF.

This clone has a handful of counts. At one end, the junction sequence differs from germline, possibly due to a read error. J is TRBJ2-5 and V is TRBV4-1; D may be TRBD1 (5 bases). Germline V gene data show CDR1 as MGHRA and CDR2 as YSYEKL. The CDR3 contains 15 residues. The CDR3 region is CASSLSVDNEETQYF. The CDR3 DNA reads as TGTGCCAGCAGCCTATCCGTGGACAATGAAGAGACCCAGTACTTC.

The chain employs TRBV7-2 and TRBJ2-3; D gene ambiguous. V lost 3 bases to trimming and J lost 3 bases, with 10 bases between them. Germline CDR1 SGHTA, CDR2 FQGNSA. The CDR3 sequence is 14 residues long. The CDR3 DNA sequence: TGTGCCAGCAGCTTCGGGTATAGAACAGATACGCAGTATTTT. It is translated as CASSFGYRTDTQYF.

The chain carries TRBV6-5 and TRBJ1-5; D call uncertain. Germline V gene sequence: CDR1 MNHEY, CDR2 SVGAGI. The V end lost 4 bases, the J end lost 7 bases, and 11 bases lay between the germline ends. The CDR3 length is 13 residues. The CDR3 region has the DNA TGTGCCAGCAGTTTGTCCTTTAGACAGCCCCAGCATTTT. Translation gives CASSLSFRQPQHF.

The chain links TRBV28 to TRBJ1-1, with 9 bases lining up with TRBD1. The CDR3 has 16 residues. V dropped 4 bases and J dropped 2; count of bases not matched to a gene: 8. Germline V gene lookup returns CDR1 MDHEN and CDR2 SYDVKM. CDR3 bases: TGTGCCAGCAGTTCCCTGGACAGGGGAATCAACACTGAAGCTTTCTTT. As protein: CASSSLDRGINTEAFF.

The genes are TRBV5-4 and TRBJ2-5, with 14 positions matching TRBD2. J lost 3 bases, V lost 4 bases, and 5 bases had no gene match. The germline V gene encodes CDR1 SGHNT and CDR2 YYREEE (reference sequence). There are 16 residues in the CDR3. This CDR3 reads CASSVRGLAGEETQYF. Here the CDR3 DNA reads TGTGCCAGCAGCGTCAGGGGACTAGCGGGGGAAGAGACCCAGTACTTC.

The chain combines TRBV5-8 with TRBJ2-7; tentatively, D is TRBD1 (6 bases). Trimming removed 4 bases from V and 1 base from J, with 15 bases in between. Germline V gives CDR1 SGHTS, CDR2 YDEGEE. The CDR3 is made up of 15 amino acids. The CDR3 sequence: CASSGGHLTSYEQYV. In nucleotides, the CDR3 is TGTGCCAGCAGCGGGGGACACCTAACGTCCTACGAGCAGTACGTC.

The chain links TRBV28 to TRBJ1-1; D is unclear. V was trimmed by 7 bases and J by 0 bases, leaving 12 bases between them. This CDR3 is built from 14 residues. Germline V gene sequence: CDR1 MDHEN, CDR2 SYDVKM. The CDR3 sequence is CASNSQAMNTEAFF. The CDR3 DNA reads as TGTGCCAGCAATTCCCAAGCCATGAACACTGAAGCTTTCTTT.

This clone was counted once. This rearrangement joins TRBV18 to TRBJ1-2, with D possibly matching TRBD1 (6 bases). The CDR3 totals 11 residues. V was clipped by 9 bases and J by 4 bases, with 9 bases between them. From germline, CDR1 is KGHSH and CDR2 LQKENI. The DNA of the CDR3 is TGTGCCAGTTCGGACAGCTATGGCTACACCTTC. Translating it yields CASSDSYGYTF.

The genes are TRBV6-5 and TRBJ2-7; 10 bases match TRBD1. CDR1 MNHEY and CDR2 SVGAGI come from the germline V gene. V shed 0 bases and J 3 bases; nucleotides not matched to a gene: 2. The CDR3 is 15 residues long. The CDR3 here is CASSYSTGGGYEQYF. CDR3 bases: TGTGCCAGCAGTTACTCGACAGGGGGCGGCTACGAGCAGTACTTC.